Shown below are 29 T cell receptor beta chains from a single sample sequenced in a study of CD8 T cells in Susac syndrome. Reverse transcription of 0.5 to 1 ug RNA used random hexamers. MiXCR was run by TCRdb on the immunoSEQ multiplex PCR reads, yielding one entry per CDR3 protein. Of under 150,000 distinct CDR3 sequences listed, approximately 94% are singletons. Sequenced input: CD4+ T cells from PBMCs. These TCRs come from a human donor with Susac syndrome.

The chain recombines TRBV25-1 with TRBJ2-3; D not resolved. The CDR3 has 13 residues. CDR1 and CDR2 from the germline V gene are MGHDK and SYGVNS. Trimming pared 1 base from V and 4 bases from J, leaving 6 bases between. CDR3 in amino acids: CASSESGPDTQYF. The CDR3 nucleotides read TGTGCCAGCAGTGAATCAGGTCCAGATACGCAGTATTTT.

The rearrangement joins TRBV2 to TRBJ1-2, with TRBD1 matching over 9 bases. With 8 bases clipped from V and 0 bases from J, the junction kept 16 bases outside the gene matches. This CDR3 spans 18 amino acids. The germline V gene has CDR1 SNHLY and CDR2 FYNNEI. CDR3 sequence: CASRPAGQGRSANYGYTF. CDR3 coding DNA: TGTGCCAGCCGACCAGCTGGACAGGGGCGCTCGGCTAACTATGGCTACACCTTC.

The chain uses TRBV28 and TRBJ1-2; D is uncertain. The germline gives CDR1 MDHEN, CDR2 SYDVKM. The V and J ends lost 4 bases and 4 bases respectively, with 7 bases between them. This CDR3 region has 12 residues. CDR3 nucleotides: TGTGCCAGCAGTTCCGGACTCTATGGCTACACCTTC. This gives the protein CASSSGLYGYTF.

The rearrangement joins TRBV4-1 to TRBJ2-5; tentative D call: TRBD1 (6 bases). V was pared by 1 base and J by 1 base, with 16 bases between. The germline gives CDR1 MGHRA, CDR2 YSYEKL. The CDR3 spans 17 residues. This chain's CDR3 is CASSQVGAGAPQETQYF. In DNA, the CDR3 is TGCGCCAGCAGCCAAGTAGGGGCAGGGGCTCCCCAAGAGACCCAGTACTTC.

The CDR3 reads CASSQGIRRRSYEQYF. The CDR3 bases are TGTGCCAGCAGCCAGGGAATCCGCAGAAGGTCCTACGAGCAGTACTTC. This sequence joins TRBV3-1 and TRBJ2-7; D unclear. The CDR3 totals 16 residues. Germline CDR1 and CDR2: LGHDT and YNNKEL (reference sequence). The V and J ends lost 3 bases and 1 base respectively, with 16 bases between them.

The rearrangement links TRBV29-1 to TRBJ1-2, with 7 positions matching TRBD1. This CDR3 comprises 13 residues. Germline CDR1 and CDR2: SQVTM and ANQGSEA. V dropped 2 bases and J dropped 6; count of bases not matched to a gene: 6. CDR3 region: CSVEPFRGDGYTF. The DNA of the CDR3 is TGCAGCGTTGAACCGTTCAGGGGGGATGGCTACACCTTC. The entire variable domain, with the rest obtained from reference TRBV29-1 and TRBJ1-2, is as follows: SAVISQKPSRDICQRGTSLTIQCQVDSQVTMMFWYRQQPGQSLTLIATANQGSEATYESGFVIDKFPISRPNLTFSTLTVSNMSPEDSSIYLCSVEPFRGDGYTFGSGTRLTVV.

The chain carries TRBV12-3 or TRBV12-4 and TRBJ1-5; perhaps TRBD1 as D (6 bases). With 5 bases removed from V and 6 bases from J, the gap between germline ends came to 14 bases. The CDR3 extends over 14 amino acids. CDR3 bases: TGTGCCAGCAGTATCGCAGGGGCGCGTCAGCCCCAGCATTTT. Translated: CASSIAGARQPQHF.

This clonotype was observed once. This chain connects TRBV4-1 to TRBJ2-5; no clear D. CDR1 MGHRA and CDR2 YSYEKL come from the germline V gene. The CDR3 spans 12 residues. V lost 1 base, J lost 3 bases, and 3 bases lay in between. CDR3 protein: CASSQAKETQYF. The CDR3 DNA reads as TGCGCCAGCAGCCAAGCTAAAGAGACCCAGTACTTC.

CDR3 loop: CSASSVGTAEQYF. The DNA of the CDR3 is TGCAGTGCTAGTTCGGTTGGGACCGCCGAGCAGTACTTC. The V call is TRBV20-1, the J call TRBJ2-7; perhaps D is TRBD1 or TRBD2 (5 bases each). Germline-derived CDR1 and CDR2 are DFQATT and SNEGSKA (reference sequence). Trimming took off 3 bases at V and 6 bases at J, with 15 bases between the two ends. CDR3 length equals 13 residues.

J is TRBJ1-2 and V is TRBV7-9; D is possibly TRBD1 (5 bases). Germline V gene lookup returns CDR1 SEHNR and CDR2 FQNEAQ (reference sequence). Trimming left V 4 bases short and J 4 bases short, with 16 bases between. The CDR3 loop spans 15 amino acids. The CDR3 DNA follows: TGTGCCAGCAGCTCCGACAGCGACACTCCCTATGGCTACACCTTC. As protein: CASSSDSDTPYGYTF.

This clonotype was counted a few times. The chain has TRBV7-9 and TRBJ2-2, with a possible D match to TRBD2 (5 bases). Trimming stripped 5 bases from V and 2 bases from J, with 9 bases between. This CDR3 spans 14 amino acids. Looked up from germline, CDR1 is SEHNR and CDR2 is FQNEAQ (reference sequence). The DNA of the CDR3 is TGTGCCAGCAGCCCCGGGGTCAACACCGGGGAGCTGTTTTTT. Protein sequence: CASSPGVNTGELFF.

The rearrangement uses TRBV20-1 and TRBJ1-4; weak D call: TRBD1 (5 bases). The ends were cut back, 1 base at V and 4 bases at J, with 10 bases in the middle. This CDR3 has 14 amino acids. CDR1 is DFQATT, CDR2 SNEGSKA, per germline (reference sequence). The CDR3 loop reads CSARGGQGNEKLFF. The CDR3 region has the DNA TGCAGTGCTAGAGGCGGGCAGGGTAATGAAAAACTGTTTTTT.

The gene calls are TRBV28 and TRBJ1-5; 7 bases are shared with TRBD1. Germline CDR1 reads MDHEN; CDR2 reads SYDVKM. Losses at the gene ends were 4 bases for V and 0 bases for J; bases not matched to a gene: 9. The CDR3 has 17 residues. CDR3 sequence: CASSSHTGEYSNQPQHF. The CDR3 nucleotides read TGTGCCAGCAGTTCGCACACAGGGGAATATAGCAATCAGCCCCAGCATTTT. The complete variable domain, with remaining parts taken from reference TRBV28 and TRBJ1-5, reads DVKVTQSSRYLVKRTGEKVFLECVQDMDHENMFWYRQDPGLGLRLIYFSYDVKMKEKGDIPEGYSVSREKKERFSLILESASTNQTSMYLCASSSHTGEYSNQPQHFGDGTRLSIL.

The J gene is TRBJ2-6, the V gene TRBV6-5, with 11 bases fitting TRBD1. Losses at the gene ends were 4 bases for V and 2 bases for J; bases not matched to a gene: 4. Germline CDR1 and CDR2: MNHEY and SVGAGI. CDR3 length equals 17 residues. CDR3 sequence (DNA): TGTGCCAGCAGTTCGCCGGGACAGGGGGCTGGGGCCAACGTCCTGACTTTC. Translating it yields CASSSPGQGAGANVLTF.

The CDR3 DNA sequence: TGCAGTGCATGGACTAGCGGGGGGTCCACAGATACGCAGTATTTT. It codes for CSAWTSGGSTDTQYF. The gene calls are TRBV20-1 and TRBJ2-3, with 14 nucleotides matching TRBD2. CDR3 size: 15 residues. From germline, CDR1 is DFQATT and CDR2 SNEGSKA (reference sequence). Trimming took 6 bases from V and 2 from J; bases not matched to a gene: 4.

This chain links TRBV27 with TRBJ2-1; TRBD2 matches at 10 bases. CDR1 is MNHEY and CDR2 is SMNVEV in the germline V gene (reference sequence). This CDR3 is 14 amino acids long. The ends lost 5 bases at V and 7 bases at J; junction bases unmatched: 5. CDR3 amino acids: CASSVIAGGNEQFF. In nucleotides, the CDR3 is TGTGCCAGCAGTGTAATAGCGGGGGGAAATGAGCAGTTCTTC.

The chain couples TRBV4-1 to TRBJ1-2; D is possibly TRBD1 (5 bases). This CDR3 is built from 16 residues. Germline values: CDR1 MGHRA, CDR2 YSYEKL. V was trimmed by 0 bases and J by 0 bases, leaving 11 bases between them. The CDR3 protein is CASSQDWGRANYGYTF. DNA for the CDR3: TGCGCCAGCAGCCAAGATTGGGGCAGGGCTAACTATGGCTACACCTTC.

The rearrangement uses TRBV10-2 and TRBJ2-7, with 13 bases matching TRBD2. Germline V CDR1 and CDR2: WSHSY, SAAADI. CDR3 length: 17 amino acids. The trim removed 6 bases at V and 0 bases at J, leaving 8 bases unmatched. The CDR3 here is CASRRLAGGSSSYEQYF. DNA of the CDR3: TGCGCCAGCAGACGACTAGCGGGGGGATCGAGCTCCTACGAGCAGTACTTC.

The chain carries TRBV29-1 and TRBJ2-3, with D uncertain. Trimming left V 2 bases short and J 9 bases short, with 12 bases between. There are 12 residues in the CDR3. Looked up from germline, CDR1 is SQVTM and CDR2 is ANQGSEA. The CDR3, as DNA: TGCAGCGTTGAATTTAGAATGAAGACGCAGTATTTT. This sequence encodes CSVEFRMKTQYF.

The count of this clonotype is one. This chain links TRBV23-1 with TRBJ2-2; 7 nucleotides line up with TRBD1. TRBV23-1 is placed among ORFs of uncertain function. This CDR3 spans 15 amino acids. Trimming at V came to 7 bases and at J to 8 bases, leaving 13 bases not matched to a gene. CDR3 sequence: CASMRASRGSGELFF. The DNA of the CDR3 is TGCGCCAGCATGCGGGCTAGCAGGGGGAGTGGGGAGCTGTTTTTT.

V and J are TRBV29-1 and TRBJ2-7; possible D gene TRBD1, 6 bases. Germline lookup yields CDR1 SQVTM and CDR2 ANQGSEA. This CDR3 contains 14 residues. V lost 7 bases to trimming and J lost 0 bases, with 16 bases between them. The CDR3 loop is CSALQGVSSYEQYF. CDR3 sequence (DNA): TGCAGCGCGCTACAGGGAGTAAGCTCCTACGAGCAGTACTTC.

The J gene is TRBJ1-4, the V gene TRBV4-2, with D tentatively TRBD1 (6 bases). V was clipped by 0 bases and J by 7 bases, with 18 bases between them. Looked up from germline, CDR1 is LGHNA and CDR2 is YNFKEQ. The CDR3 has 17 residues. The DNA for the CDR3 is TGTGCCAGCAGCCAAGATCCGACAGGAACGAGGGCTGAAAAACTGTTTTTT. Translation: CASSQDPTGTRAEKLFF.

This chain connects TRBV6-6 to TRBJ2-7; no firm D call. V dropped 2 bases and J dropped 5 bases, with 4 bases sitting between them. Germline CDR1 and CDR2: MNHNY and SVGAGI (reference sequence). The CDR3 is 11 residues long. The CDR3 nucleotides read TGTGCCAGCAGTTACGTAAACGAGCAGTACTTC. It translates to CASSYVNEQYF.

The V call is TRBV28, the J call TRBJ2-7; D may be TRBD2 (5 bases). Germline-derived CDR1 and CDR2 are MDHEN and SYDVKM. Trimming shortened V by 8 bases and J by 4 bases, and 9 bases separated the two germline ends. The CDR3 length is 11 residues. The CDR3 sequence is CASGSRYEQYF. The CDR3 region has the DNA TGTGCCAGCGGGAGTAGGTACGAGCAGTACTTC. The full variable domain, completed using reference TRBV28 and TRBJ2-7, is DVKVTQSSRYLVKRTGEKVFLECVQDMDHENMFWYRQDPGLGLRLIYFSYDVKMKEKGDIPEGYSVSREKKERFSLILESASTNQTSMYLCASGSRYEQYFGPGTRLTVT.

The V gene is TRBV2, the J gene TRBJ1-5, with TRBD1 matching 7 bases. Germline values: CDR1 SNHLY, CDR2 FYNNEI. With V trimmed by 3 bases and J by 6 bases, 8 bases remained unmatched. CDR3 length: 15 residues. This chain's CDR3 is CASSDNDRVRQPQHF. CDR3 in DNA: TGTGCCAGCAGTGATAACGACAGGGTGCGTCAGCCCCAGCATTTT.

This clonotype was detected only a few times. This sequence joins TRBV11-3 and TRBJ2-3; D unresolved. CDR1 and CDR2 from the germline V gene are SGHNT and YENEEA. The CDR3 is 13 amino acids. The V and J ends lost 3 bases and 0 bases respectively, with 4 bases between them. The CDR3: CASSLESTDTQYF. The CDR3 DNA reads as TGTGCCAGCAGCTTGGAGAGCACAGATACGCAGTATTTT. The whole variable domain, filled in from reference TRBV11-3 and TRBJ2-3, reads EAGVVQSPRYKIIEKKQPVAFWCNPISGHNTLYWYLQNLGQGPELLIRYENEEAVDDSQLPKDRFSAERLKGVDSTLKIQPAELGDSAVYLCASSLESTDTQYFGPGTRLTVL.

The CDR3 DNA reads TGTGCCAGCATCCCGGAAGGGGGCACTGAAGCTTTCTTT. Translated: CASIPEGGTEAFF. The chain carries TRBV12-3 or TRBV12-4 and TRBJ1-1; D perhaps matches TRBD1 (6 bases). The CDR3 runs to 13 residues. The germline V and J ends were trimmed by 7 bases and 4 bases, with 13 bases remaining between them.

This rearrangement joins TRBV20-1 to TRBJ2-7; TRBD2 might be the D (6 bases). The germline gives CDR1 DFQATT, CDR2 SNEGSKA (reference sequence). Trimming shortened V by 6 bases and J by 6 bases, and 12 bases separated the two germline ends. The length of the CDR3 is 11 residues. CDR3 sequence (DNA): TGCAGTGCCAGACTAGTCACCGAGCAGTACTTC. Its translation is CSARLVTEQYF.

The gene calls are TRBV4-1 and TRBJ1-5; 9 bases fit TRBD1. The CDR3 has 15 residues. Germline CDR1 reads MGHRA; CDR2 reads YSYEKL. The junction had 7 bases not matched to a gene; V was cut back by 4 bases and J by 6 bases. The CDR3 spells CASSPTGTGSQPQHF. Here the CDR3 DNA reads TGCGCCAGCAGCCCAACCGGGACAGGGAGTCAGCCCCAGCATTTT.